What follows are 14 T cell receptor beta chains derived from one specimen sequenced in a study of stem cell transplantation in POMP-related autoinflammatory disease. TCRdb's table, derived via immunoSEQ multiplex PCR, lists solely in-frame clones and lacks some. The sample has tens of thousands of clones, approximately 90% seen once. The input for sequencing was CD4+ T cells from PBMCs, taken after stem cell transplantation. The receptors shown here come from a human patient with POMP-related autoinflammation and immune dysregulation (PRAID). Certain T cells may be donor cells from the graft.

The rearrangement links TRBV3-1 (or the pseudogene TRBV3-2) to TRBJ1-1; the D is unclear. Trimming stripped 2 bases from V and 0 bases from J, with 7 bases between. There are 14 residues in the CDR3. Germline V gives CDR1 LGHDT, CDR2 YNNKEL (reference sequence). This CDR3 reads CASSQTAMNTEAFF. The CDR3 coding sequence is TGTGCCAGCAGCCAAACAGCCATGAACACTGAAGCTTTCTTT.

The chain is built from TRBV3-1 (or the pseudogene TRBV3-2) and TRBJ1-3; maybe TRBD1 (5 bases). The germline V gene encodes CDR1 LGHDT and CDR2 YNNKEL (reference sequence). This CDR3 has 15 residues. Trimming cost V 2 bases and J 0 bases, with 8 bases left between them. DNA for the CDR3: TGTGCCAGCAGCCAAACAGGCGGCTCTGGAAACACCATATATTTT. Amino acid sequence: CASSQTGGSGNTIYF.

The rearrangement joins TRBV15 to TRBJ2-3, with D tentatively TRBD2 (5 bases). V lost 0 bases, J lost 2 bases, and 9 bases lay in between. The germline gives CDR1 LNHNV, CDR2 YYDKDF (reference sequence). CDR3 length: 15 amino acids. CDR3 DNA: TGTGCCACCAGCAGAGAGACGGGATTCACAGATACGCAGTATTTT. Translated: CATSRETGFTDTQYF. Full variable domain (remainder filled in from reference TRBV15 and TRBJ2-3): DAMVIQNPRYQVTQFGKPVTLSCSQTLNHNVMYWYQQKSSQAPKLLFHYYDKDFNNEADTPDNFQSRRPNTSFCFLDIRSPGLGDTAMYLCATSRETGFTDTQYFGPGTRLTVL.

This clone appeared a single time. The chain links TRBV5-5 to TRBJ2-1, with D possibly matching TRBD1 (5 bases). Germline V gene data show CDR1 as SGHKS and CDR2 as YYEKEE (reference sequence). Trimming took 0 bases from V and 6 from J, leaving 13 bases between them. This CDR3 spans 15 amino acids. The CDR3 region is CASSLAGFRANEQFF. The CDR3 DNA is TGTGCCAGCAGCTTGGCAGGGTTTCGGGCCAATGAGCAGTTCTTC.

The rearrangement uses TRBV28 and TRBJ1-1, with a weak D call TRBD1 (5 bases). CDR3 length: 14 amino acids. Germline V gene data show CDR1 as MDHEN and CDR2 as SYDVKM. The ends were cut back, 1 base at V and 5 bases at J, with 11 bases in the middle. This CDR3 is CASSLFGYRTEAFF. The CDR3, as DNA: TGTGCCAGCAGTTTATTCGGCTACAGGACTGAAGCTTTCTTT.

The chain combines TRBV5-1 with TRBJ2-3, with 8 bases fitting TRBD2. The CDR3 consists of 16 residues. After removal of 5 bases from V and 0 bases from J, the junction contained 8 bases not matched to a gene. Germline V gene lookup returns CDR1 SGHRS and CDR2 YFSETQ. Written as DNA, the CDR3 is TGCGCCAGCAGGCAGACTGCGGGAGGTAGCACAGATACGCAGTATTTT. It specifies CASRQTAGGSTDTQYF. The entire variable domain, with the rest obtained from reference TRBV5-1 and TRBJ2-3, is as follows: KAGVTQTPRYLIKTRGQQVTLSCSPISGHRSVSWYQQTPGQGLQFLFEYFSETQRNKGNFPGRFSGRQFSNSRSEMNVSTLELGDSALYLCASRQTAGGSTDTQYFGPGTRLTVL.

This clone was picked up a small number of times. The chain is built from TRBV28 and TRBJ2-5; tentative D call: TRBD2 (6 bases). V shed 5 bases and J shed 2 bases, with 15 bases lying between them. The V gene's germline CDR1 is MDHEN and CDR2 SYDVKM. The CDR3 has 15 amino acids. The CDR3 loop reads CASSGLGLIQETQYF. Here the CDR3 DNA reads TGTGCCAGCAGTGGATTAGGACTAATACAAGAGACCCAGTACTTC.

The J gene is TRBJ1-4, the V gene TRBV27; a possible D gene is TRBD1 (6 bases). The CDR3 runs to 12 residues. V lost 6 bases and J lost 6, with 8 bases in between. Germline values: CDR1 MNHEY, CDR2 SMNVEV (reference sequence). The CDR3 nucleotides read TGTGCCAGCAGGGGACATCATGAAAAACTGTTTTTT. Translating gives CASRGHHEKLFF.

This chain uses TRBV9 with TRBJ1-5, with TRBD1 matching 8 bases. Trimming took 0 bases from V and 7 from J; bases not matched to a gene: 6. Germline-derived CDR1 and CDR2 are SGDLS and YYNGEE. The CDR3 consists of 15 residues. The CDR3 is CASSVEPDRGQPQHF. The CDR3 DNA reads TGTGCCAGCAGCGTAGAACCCGACAGGGGCCAGCCCCAGCATTTT.

The rearrangement links TRBV5-1 to TRBJ2-1; 8 bases are shared with TRBD1. The J segment lost 3 bases and the V segment lost 4 bases, leaving 3 bases of the junction unmatched. The CDR3 length is 14 residues. Germline values: CDR1 SGHRS, CDR2 YFSETQ. CDR3 DNA sequence: TGCGCCAGCAGCGCAGACAGGGGCTACAATGAGCAGTTCTTC. The encoded protein is CASSADRGYNEQFF.

V is TRBV3-1 (or the pseudogene TRBV3-2) and J is TRBJ1-6; D is possibly TRBD1 (6 bases). This CDR3 is 15 amino acids long. The V gene lost 0 bases and the J gene lost 9 bases, with 12 bases spanning the gap. The germline CDR1 and CDR2 sequences are LGHDT and YNNKEL (reference sequence). The CDR3 loop reads CASSQDGGAGSPLHF. In nucleotides, the CDR3 is TGTGCCAGCAGCCAAGATGGGGGCGCAGGTTCACCCCTCCACTTT.

The rearrangement joins TRBV28 to TRBJ2-7; D possibly corresponds to TRBD1 (5 bases). This CDR3 comprises 13 residues. The V end lost 3 bases, the J end lost 4 bases, and 10 bases lay between the germline ends. The germline CDR1 and CDR2 sequences are MDHEN and SYDVKM. CDR3 residues: CASSLTAGYEQYV. CDR3 DNA: TGTGCCAGCAGTTTGACCGCAGGGTACGAGCAGTACGTC.

The rearrangement links TRBV29-1 to TRBJ1-5; 8 bases line up with TRBD1. The CDR3 has 18 amino acids. Germline trimming cut 6 bases from V and 0 bases from J; bases unmatched to any gene: 16. Germline CDR1 SQVTM, CDR2 ANQGSEA. The CDR3 protein is CSVARYPDREGSNQPQHF. Here the CDR3 DNA reads TGCAGCGTCGCCAGATACCCGGACAGGGAGGGTAGCAATCAGCCCCAGCATTTT.

The J gene is TRBJ1-6, the V gene TRBV5-8, with D maybe TRBD1 (5 bases). V lost 0 bases, J lost 4 bases, and 14 bases lay in between. Germline-derived CDR1 and CDR2 are SGHTS and YDEGEE. The CDR3 totals 17 residues. CDR3 sequence reads: CASSLEPGNGYNSPLHF. CDR3 nucleotide sequence: TGTGCCAGCAGCTTGGAACCAGGGAACGGTTATAATTCACCCCTCCACTTT.